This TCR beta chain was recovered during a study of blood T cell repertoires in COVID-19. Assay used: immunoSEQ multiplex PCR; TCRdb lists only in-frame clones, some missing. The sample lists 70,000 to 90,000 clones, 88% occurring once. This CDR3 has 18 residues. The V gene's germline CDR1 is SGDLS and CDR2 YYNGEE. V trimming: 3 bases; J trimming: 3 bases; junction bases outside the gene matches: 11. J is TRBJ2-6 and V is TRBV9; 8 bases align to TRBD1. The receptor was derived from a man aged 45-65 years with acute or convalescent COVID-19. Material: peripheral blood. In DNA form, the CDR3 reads TGTGCCAGCAGCGCCCCGGCAGGGGGCGGGTTTGGGGCCAACGTCCTGACTTTC. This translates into CASSAPAGGGFGANVLTF. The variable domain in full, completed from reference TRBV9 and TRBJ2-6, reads DSGVTQTPKHLITATGQRVTLRCSPRSGDLSVYWYQQSLDQGLQFLIQYYNGEERAKGNILERFSAQQFPDLHSELNLSSLELGDSALYFCASSAPAGGGFGANVLTFGAGSRLTVL.